The 27 T cell receptor beta chains listed next were all sequenced from one sample in a study of tumor-infiltrating lymphocytes in oesophageal squamous cell carcinoma. TCRdb re-called the PCR reads through MiXCR, storing one row per CDR3 protein. The sample has about 15,000 distinct CDR3 sequences; around half are singletons. The specimen was esophageal tumor tissue. The receptors shown here come from a female donor with esophageal squamous cell carcinoma.

Many counts were recorded for this clonotype. A much larger clone lies a single base off, so this may be a read error. The V and J genes are TRBV7-9 and TRBJ2-7, with TRBD2 as a possible D gene (7 bases). The CDR3 contains 16 residues. The V gene lost 5 bases and the J gene lost 7 bases, with 24 bases spanning the gap. CDR1 is SEHNR, CDR2 FQNEAQ, per germline (reference sequence). The CDR3 region is CASSGGAGGPYNEQYF. The CDR3 bases are TGTGCCAGCAGCGGGGGGGCCGGGGGCCCGTACAATGAGCAGTACTTC.

This clonotype has a handful of counts. The chain is built from TRBV7-2 and TRBJ2-7; TRBD2 might be the D (6 bases). The CDR3 spans 13 residues. Germline CDR1 SGHTA, CDR2 FQGNSA. V lost 2 bases and J 4 bases, leaving 9 bases between the germline ends. In nucleotides, the CDR3 is TGTGCCAGCAGCTTACGGAGGGAATACGAGCAGTACTTC. It codes for CASSLRREYEQYF.

This clonotype was recorded only once. The chain is built from TRBV19 and TRBJ2-3; TRBD1 agrees at 11 bases. The J call may be mistaken, given a closer DNA end match to TRBJ1-1. The V gene's germline CDR1 is LNHDA and CDR2 SQIVND (reference sequence). The CDR3 is 15 amino acids. The CDR3 protein is CASSRTGTGGTEAFF. The CDR3 DNA follows: TGTGCCAGTAGTCGGACCGGGACAGGGGGCACTGAAGCTTTCTTT.

In this sample, this clonotype turned up many times. The rearrangement uses TRBV5-4 and TRBJ1-2, with D tentatively TRBD1 (6 bases). V was pared by 1 base and J by 6 bases, with 7 bases between. Germline CDR1 and CDR2: SGHNT and YYREEE (reference sequence). This CDR3 has 12 amino acids. The CDR3 DNA reads TGTGCCAGCAGCTTGACAGGGAATGGCTACACCTTC. Protein product: CASSLTGNGYTF.

V and J are TRBV28 and TRBJ2-3; D unresolved. The last part of the DNA fits TRBJ2-7 better; the J call may be wrong. The CDR3 runs 12 residues. Germline V gene sequence: CDR1 MDHEN, CDR2 SYDVKM. CDR3 loop: CASSLFTREQYF. DNA of the CDR3: TGTGCCAGCAGTTTATTCACGAGGGAGCAGTACTTC.

This clonotype is judged medium-sized. At one end the junction does not follow the germline gene, possibly because of a read error. The chain has TRBV6-1 and TRBJ2-3; 7 positions match TRBD2. CDR3 length: 15 residues. The germline CDR1 and CDR2 sequences are MNHNS and SASEGT. The CDR3 DNA reads as TGTGCCAGCAGAGAAGCGGGGCTGGACACAGATACGCAGTATTTT. Protein product: CASREAGLDTDTQYF.

V is TRBV11-2 and J is TRBJ2-1; weak D call: TRBD1 (7 bases). From germline, CDR1 is SGHAT and CDR2 FQNNGV. The CDR3 is made up of 14 amino acids. Trimming shortened V by 1 base and J by 8 bases, and 12 bases separated the two germline ends. The chain's CDR3 is CASSLARGVDEQFF. CDR3 DNA sequence: TGTGCCAGCAGCTTAGCCAGGGGGGTCGATGAGCAGTTCTTC.

This sequence joins TRBV12-3 or TRBV12-4 and TRBJ1-2; D call uncertain. V was cut by 1 base and J by 1 base, with 4 bases left in between. The CDR3 loop spans 13 amino acids. The CDR3 is CASSLGSNYGYTF. The CDR3 DNA reads TGTGCCAGCAGTTTAGGCAGTAACTATGGCTACACCTTC.

This clonotype was found a few times. The J gene is TRBJ2-5, the V gene TRBV6-8; 7 positions agree with TRBD2. This CDR3 has 16 residues. Trimming at V came to 0 bases and at J to 2 bases, leaving 6 bases not matched to a gene. From germline, CDR1 is MNHGY and CDR2 SAAAGT. The CDR3 nucleotides are TGTGCCAGCAGTTACTCGAGAGCGGGGCCGCAAGAGACCCAGTACTTC. The encoded protein is CASSYSRAGPQETQYF.

This clonotype was observed many times. The V call is TRBV4-1, the J call TRBJ1-2, with TRBD1 matching 10 bases. V shed 1 base, J shed 4 bases, and the junction held 3 bases outside the gene matches. Per germline, CDR1 MGHRA and CDR2 YSYEKL. The CDR3 is 15 residues long. The CDR3 is CASSQGTGGFYGYTF. In nucleotides, the CDR3 is TGCGCCAGCAGCCAAGGGACAGGGGGATTCTATGGCTACACCTTC.

This clonotype was picked up many times. The chain recombines TRBV18 with TRBJ2-1; D is perhaps TRBD1 (6 bases). The V and J ends lost 3 bases and 4 bases respectively, with 16 bases between them. CDR3 length equals 16 residues. Germline CDR1 reads KGHSH; CDR2 reads LQKENI. This CDR3 reads CASSPTGTSPYNEQFF. For the CDR3, the DNA is TGTGCCAGCTCACCCACAGGGACCTCCCCTTACAATGAGCAGTTCTTC.

The chain recombines TRBV6-1 with TRBJ2-7; D may be TRBD1 (6 bases). V lost 8 bases and J 7 bases, leaving 18 bases between the germline ends. This CDR3 is built from 13 residues. Germline V lookup: CDR1 MNHNS, CDR2 SASEGT. CDR3 residues: CASRRQAYNEQYF. The CDR3 bases are TGTGCCAGCCGCAGACAGGCCTACAATGAGCAGTACTTC.

In the case of this clonotype: A read error is likely, as this CDR3 ends without the conserved phenylalanine or tryptophan. It is unclear where the CDR3 begins or ends on the DNA, so no DNA is shown, and the CDR3 is as TCRdb lists it. The chain joins TRBV6-8 to TRBJ1-1; the D call of TRBD1 is as the table states it, not checked on the DNA. Germline CDR1 MNHGY, CDR2 SAAAGT. The CDR3 spans 14 residues, counting both ends. The CDR3 sequence is CASSPDRASCTSGQ.

The chain has TRBV7-8 and TRBJ1-2; unclear D gene. Germline CDR1 is SGHVS and CDR2 is FQNEAQ. V lost 0 bases and J 3 bases, leaving 5 bases between the germline ends. The CDR3 runs 13 residues. The CDR3 protein is CASSLALDYGYTF. CDR3 bases: TGTGCCAGCAGCTTAGCCTTGGACTATGGCTACACCTTC.

Turning to this clonotype: No conserved phenylalanine or tryptophan ends this CDR3, so it is likely a read error. Because the CDR3's place on the DNA is in doubt, the DNA is left out and the CDR3 is given as listed by TCRdb. The V gene is TRBV7-8, the J gene TRBJ2-6; TRBD2, the table's D call, was not compared with the DNA. The germline gives CDR1 SGHVS, CDR2 FQNEAQ. The CDR3 is 17 amino acids long, termini counted. Here the CDR3 reads CASTGFQGPSYEQYFGA.

This clonotype has ten or more counts. The V call is TRBV7-9, the J call TRBJ2-3; 13 bases match TRBD2. This CDR3 has 16 amino acids. The germline V gene encodes CDR1 SEHNR and CDR2 FQNEAQ (reference sequence). The V gene end was trimmed by 5 bases and the J gene end by 3 bases; junction bases not matched to a gene: 5. DNA of the CDR3: TGTGCCAGCAGCCCCGCGACTAGCGGGAGGACAGATACGCAGTATTTT. Translating gives CASSPATSGRTDTQYF.

This chain connects TRBV6-1 to TRBJ2-4, with D unresolved. Matching the DNA end better, TRBJ2-1 makes the J call doubtful. Per the germline V gene, CDR1 is MNHNS and CDR2 is SASEGT. This CDR3 comprises 13 residues. The CDR3 DNA reads as TGTGCCAGCAGTGAAGCTTTTTACTCTCAGCAGTTCTTC. It yields the protein CASSEAFYSQQFF.

The chain joins TRBV7-2 to TRBJ2-6; 13 bases fit TRBD2. The ends lost 5 bases at V and 4 bases at J; junction bases unmatched: 8. CDR1 is SGHTA and CDR2 is FQGNSA in the germline V gene. The CDR3 has 18 residues. For the CDR3, the DNA is TGTGCCAGCAGCATTAGGACTAGCGGGAGCTCCGGGGCCAACGTCCTGACTTTC. This sequence encodes CASSIRTSGSSGANVLTF.

This clonotype turned up a few times. The rearrangement links TRBV7-8 to TRBJ2-5, with 10 nucleotides matching TRBD2. The CDR3 extends over 16 amino acids. CDR1 is SGHVS, CDR2 FQNEAQ, per germline. J gave up 0 bases and V 5 bases, and 6 bases lay outside the gene matches. The CDR3 region has the DNA TGTGCCAGCAGCCTTCGGACTAGCGGAAACCAAGAGACCCAGTACTTC. Its protein product is CASSLRTSGNQETQYF. Drawing the rest from reference TRBV7-8 and TRBJ2-5, the complete variable domain is GAGVSQSPRYKVAKRGQDVALRCDPISGHVSLFWYQQALGQGPEFLTYFQNEAQLDKSGLPSDRFFAERPEGSVSTLKIQRTQQEDSAVYLCASSLRTSGNQETQYFGPGTRLLVL.

This clonotype was detected a few times. The chain carries TRBV7-6 and TRBJ2-4; 8 bases match TRBD2. The J call may be in error: the DNA end matches TRBJ2-5 better. The CDR3 sequence is 15 residues long. Germline V gives CDR1 SGHVS, CDR2 FNYEAQ. CDR3 amino acids: CASSLRLAGQETQYF. The CDR3 DNA sequence: TGTGCCAGCAGCTTAAGATTAGCGGGGCAAGAGACCCAGTACTTC.

As concerns this clonotype: The conserved final phenylalanine or tryptophan is absent from the CDR3, which likely points to a read error. It is unclear where the CDR3 begins or ends on the DNA, so no DNA is shown, and the CDR3 is as TCRdb lists it. V usage is TRBV7-6 and J usage is TRBJ2-6; TRBD1, as called in the table, went unchecked against the DNA. Inclusive of both ends, the CDR3 amounts to 15 amino acids. Germline CDR1 is SGHVS and CDR2 is FNYEAQ. The CDR3 loop reads CASSPLNSYEQYFGA.

Details on this clonotype: It is likely a read error, because the conserved phenylalanine at the end of the CDR3 is missing. The limits of the CDR3 on the DNA are not certain, so only TCRdb's listed CDR3 is given. The chain couples TRBV7-4 to TRBJ2-7; the table's TRBD1 call for D was not verified on the DNA. The CDR3 is 17 residues long, ends included. Germline CDR1 and CDR2: SGHVT and SQSDAQ. The CDR3 sequence is CASSLPGHLTYEQYFGS.

The chain combines TRBV10-3 with TRBJ2-3, with TRBD1 as a possible D gene (6 bases). This CDR3 has 15 residues. Germline CDR1 reads ENHRY; CDR2 reads SYGVKD. V shed 0 bases and J shed 0 bases, with 7 bases lying between them. The CDR3 region has the DNA TGTGCCATCAGTGAGTCGGGGGCTAGCACAGATACGCAGTATTTT. It is translated as CAISESGASTDTQYF.

The chain combines TRBV7-2 with TRBJ2-7; 7 bases agree with TRBD1. Gene TRBJ2-1 matches the end of the DNA better, so the J call may be wrong. The CDR3 covers 13 residues. Germline values: CDR1 SGHTA, CDR2 FQGNSA. The DNA for the CDR3 is TGTGCCAGCAGCTTAGGGGAAGGGACAGCTCAGTTCTTC. Translation: CASSLGEGTAQFF.

V and J are TRBV19 and TRBJ2-1; 10 bases line up with TRBD1. The end of the DNA fits TRBJ2-5 better, so the J call may be wrong. Looked up from germline, CDR1 is LNHDA and CDR2 is SQIVND (reference sequence). CDR3 length: 16 amino acids. The CDR3 DNA follows: TGTGCCAGTAGTACCCCGACAGGGGGCTACCAAGAGACCCAGTACTTC. Protein sequence: CASSTPTGGYQETQYF.

This chain uses TRBV6-2 or TRBV6-3 with TRBJ2-7; 12 nucleotides line up with TRBD1. V shed 0 bases and J 4 bases; nucleotides not matched to a gene: 19. CDR1 MNHEY and CDR2 SVGEGT come from the germline V gene. The CDR3 covers 21 residues. CDR3 DNA sequence: TGTGCCAGCAGTTACTCCGGCCGGGACAGGGGGCGAGTACGTTTTGGGTACGAGCAGTACTTC. This codes for CASSYSGRDRGRVRFGYEQYF.

V usage is TRBV6-9 and J usage is TRBJ2-3; tentatively, D is TRBD2 (5 bases). There are 14 residues in the CDR3. Trimming took 3 bases from V and 6 from J, leaving 13 bases between them. Germline-derived CDR1 and CDR2 are MNHGY and SVAAGI. The CDR3 DNA is TGTGCCAGCAGTTACGGGGAACCGCGGGATACGCAGTATTTT. Translated: CASSYGEPRDTQYF.